What follows are 4 T cell receptor beta chains derived from one specimen sequenced in a study of cytomegalovirus exposure and HLA in healthy donors. In the PCR, 60 Vbeta and 13 Jbeta primers were used. Produced via immunoSEQ multiplex PCR; TCRdb's table is partial and in-frame only. The data contain 100,000 or so clones, roughly 80% of them singletons. The sequencing input was PBMCs. The receptors were sampled from a man between 18 and 35 years old in good health and CMV-seronegative.

The chain is built from TRBV6-1 and TRBJ2-7; TRBD2 matches at 9 bases. The CDR3 length is 13 residues. The germline V gene encodes CDR1 MNHNS and CDR2 SASEGT. V lost 6 bases to trimming and J lost 2 bases; unmatched junction nucleotides: 2. CDR3 bases: TGTGCCAGCAGGCTAGCGGGAACCTACGAGCAGTACTTC. Its translation: CASRLAGTYEQYF.

This chain uses TRBV6-1 with TRBJ2-2, with D perhaps matching TRBD2 (7 bases). Germline V lookup: CDR1 MNHNS, CDR2 SASEGT. The CDR3 spans 15 residues. The V end lost 6 bases, the J end lost 3 bases, and 14 bases lay between the germline ends. The CDR3 spells CASSATGGHTGELFF. The CDR3 nucleotides are TGTGCCAGCAGCGCAACCGGGGGGCACACCGGGGAGCTGTTTTTT.

Written as DNA, the CDR3 is TGCGCCAGCAGCGGCGGTACCACAGATACGCAGTATTTT. This codes for CASSGGTTDTQYF. The rearrangement uses TRBV5-1 and TRBJ2-3, with D unclear. CDR3 size: 13 residues. V lost 4 bases and J 2 bases, leaving 8 bases between the germline ends. In germline, CDR1 is SGHRS, CDR2 YFSETQ.

J is TRBJ1-5 and V is TRBV5-6, with TRBD1 matching over 9 bases. Germline V lookup: CDR1 SGHDT, CDR2 YYEEEE. The junction had 11 bases not matched to a gene; V was cut back by 4 bases and J by 6 bases. CDR3 length: 16 residues. In nucleotides, the CDR3 is TGTGCCAGCAGCGAAACAGGGGGCGCGGGGGGTCAGCCCCAGCATTTT. It yields the protein CASSETGGAGGQPQHF.